The sequence of this T cell receptor beta chain was determined in a study of cytomegalovirus exposure and HLA in healthy donors. The PCR had 60 Vbeta and 13 Jbeta primers. Assay used: immunoSEQ multiplex PCR; TCRdb lists only in-frame clones, some missing. The repertoire holds around 170,000 clones, with about four fifths as singletons. Germline lookup yields CDR1 SEHNR and CDR2 FQNEAQ (reference sequence). This CDR3 has 12 amino acids. Trimming left V 5 bases short and J 6 bases short, with 11 bases between. This rearrangement joins TRBV7-9 to TRBJ2-7; D gene uncertain. Sequenced sample: PBMCs. The clonotype comes from a woman between 50 and 59 years old in good health and CMV-seropositive. In DNA form, the CDR3 reads TGTGCCAGCAGCGATAGCCGAGTCGAGCAGTACTTC. Translating gives CASSDSRVEQYF.